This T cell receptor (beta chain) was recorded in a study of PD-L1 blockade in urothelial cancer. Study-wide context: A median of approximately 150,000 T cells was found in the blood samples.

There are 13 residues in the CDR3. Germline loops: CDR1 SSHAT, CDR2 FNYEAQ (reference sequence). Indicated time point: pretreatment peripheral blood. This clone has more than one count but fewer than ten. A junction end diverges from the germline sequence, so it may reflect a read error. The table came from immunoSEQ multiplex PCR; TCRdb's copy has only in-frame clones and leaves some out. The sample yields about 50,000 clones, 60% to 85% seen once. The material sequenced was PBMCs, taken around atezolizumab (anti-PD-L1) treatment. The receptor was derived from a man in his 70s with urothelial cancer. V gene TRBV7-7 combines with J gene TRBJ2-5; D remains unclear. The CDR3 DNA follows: TGTGCTAGCAGCACTATTGACCGTGGGACCCAGTACTTC. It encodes CASSTIDRGTQYF. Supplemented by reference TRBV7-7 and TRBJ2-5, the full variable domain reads GAGVSQSPRYKVTKRGQDVTLRCDPISSHATLYWYQQALGQGPEFLTYFNYEAQPDKSGLPSDRFSAERPEGSISTLTIQRTEQRDSAMYRCASSTIDRGTQYFGPGTRLLVL.